This TCR beta chain was profiled in a study of cytotoxic CD8 clonotypes in ibrutinib-treated CLL. This clone was seen more than once but under ten times. From germline, CDR1 is LNHDA and CDR2 SQIVND (reference sequence). J gave up 0 bases and V 3 bases, and 13 bases lay outside the gene matches. The CDR3 runs 18 residues. The table came from immunoSEQ multiplex PCR; TCRdb's copy has only in-frame clones and leaves some out. Altogether 150,000 to 200,000 clones are present, under 90% being singletons, with the ten largest covering 3.5% to 5.5%. The sequences come from PBMCs, collected after 24 months of ibrutinib treatment. The J gene is TRBJ1-2, the V gene TRBV19; 7 nucleotides match TRBD1. The TCR comes from a human donor with chronic lymphocytic leukemia. The CDR3 sequence is CASSMARSRGVPNYGYTF. CDR3 DNA: TGTGCCAGTAGTATGGCACGATCCAGGGGGGTACCTAACTATGGCTACACCTTC.